Listed below are T cell receptor beta chains from one sample, sequenced in a study of identical twins. TCRdb fed the 5' RACE reads into MiXCR, producing one record per CDR3 protein. The sample includes over 500,000 distinct CDR3 sequences, less than 25% seen only once; the top ten take under 0.95%. These data also formed part of another study, on T cells expressing NK-cell markers.

The specimen was CD4+ T cells sorted from blood. Receptors originate from a woman younger than 35 in good health. Each CDR3 is given with its conserved first and last residue. The D gene is left open where the match is weak. Clone size is stated in some rows and not others, as once, few, many or a class when expanded.

V gene: TRBV19; J gene: TRBJ2-1; clone size: few; D gene: -; CDR3 protein: CASSIDLGGVKNEQFF; CDR3 DNA: TGTGCCAGTAGTATAGATCTCGGGGGAGTTAAGAATGAGCAGTTCTTC
V gene: TRBV12-3/TRBV12-4; J gene: TRBJ1-1; clone size: -; D gene: -; CDR3 protein: CASTGTGRDGSAFF; CDR3 DNA: TGTGCCAGCACCGGGACGGGGCGAGATGGTTCAGCTTTCTTT
V gene: TRBV3-1; J gene: TRBJ1-1; clone size: few; D gene: -; CDR3 protein: CASSPLPPEAFF; CDR3 DNA: TGTGCCAGCAGCCCCCTTCCTCCCGAAGCTTTCTTT
V gene: TRBV12-3/TRBV12-4; J gene: TRBJ1-1; clone size: -; D gene: -; CDR3 protein: CASRFRMNTEAFF; CDR3 DNA: TGTGCCAGCAGGTTTCGTATGAACACTGAAGCTTTCTTT
V gene: TRBV19; J gene: TRBJ1-2; clone size: -; D gene: TRBD1; CDR3 protein: CASSLPDRVRGYTF; CDR3 DNA: TGTGCCAGTAGTCTCCCAGACAGGGTGCGCGGCTACACCTTC
V gene: TRBV10-3; J gene: TRBJ1-5; clone size: -; D gene: -; CDR3 protein: CAISPGGPQHF; CDR3 DNA: TGTGCCATCAGCCCCGGGGGGCCCCAGCATTTT
V gene: TRBV7-2; J gene: TRBJ2-5; clone size: -; D gene: -; CDR3 protein: CASSLIGGIQETQYF; CDR3 DNA: TGTGCCAGCAGCTTAATAGGGGGGATTCAAGAGACCCAGTACTTC
V gene: TRBV20-1; J gene: TRBJ2-2; clone size: -; D gene: -; CDR3 protein: CSATPSSHGTGELFF; CDR3 DNA: TGCAGTGCTACGCCTTCAAGCCACGGGACCGGGGAGCTGTTTTTT
V gene: TRBV9; J gene: TRBJ1-6; clone size: few; D gene: TRBD1; CDR3 protein: CASSVQQGHSPLHF; CDR3 DNA: TGTGCCAGCAGCGTACAACAGGGGCATTCACCCCTCCACTTT
V gene: TRBV10-3; J gene: TRBJ2-3; clone size: -; D gene: TRBD2; CDR3 protein: CAISGRITGLAGTRDTQYF; CDR3 DNA: TGTGCCATCAGCGGGAGAATTACCGGACTAGCGGGGACTAGGGATACGCAGTATTTT
V gene: TRBV10-3; J gene: TRBJ1-2; clone size: few; D gene: -; CDR3 protein: CAISESAEIYGYTF; CDR3 DNA: TGTGCCATCAGTGAGTCCGCGGAAATATATGGCTACACCTTC
V gene: TRBV20-1; J gene: TRBJ2-1; clone size: -; D gene: -; CDR3 protein: CSATRTLNSYNEQFF; CDR3 DNA: TGCAGTGCTACAAGGACTCTCAACTCCTACAATGAGCAGTTCTTC
V gene: TRBV29-1; J gene: TRBJ2-3; clone size: many; D gene: -; CDR3 protein: CSSYGGGTDTQYF; CDR3 DNA: TGCAGCTCATATGGGGGAGGCACAGATACGCAGTATTTT
V gene: TRBV9; J gene: TRBJ1-3; clone size: -; D gene: -; CDR3 protein: CASSPSGHTNTIYF; CDR3 DNA: TGTGCCAGCAGCCCCTCGGGTCATACTAACACCATATATTTT
V gene: TRBV12-3/TRBV12-4; J gene: TRBJ2-5; clone size: few; D gene: TRBD2; CDR3 protein: CASSLGGRAVETQYF; CDR3 DNA: TGTGCCAGCAGTTTAGGGGGGAGGGCCGTCGAGACCCAGTACTTC
V gene: TRBV12-3/TRBV12-4; J gene: TRBJ2-1; clone size: -; D gene: -; CDR3 protein: CASRTGGSSYNEQFF; CDR3 DNA: TGTGCCAGCAGGACTGGGGGGAGCTCCTACAATGAGCAGTTCTTC
V gene: TRBV10-3; J gene: TRBJ1-2; clone size: -; D gene: TRBD1; CDR3 protein: CAISERQGSYGYTF; CDR3 DNA: TGTGCCATCAGTGAGCGACAGGGAAGCTATGGCTACACCTTC
V gene: TRBV6-5; J gene: TRBJ2-7; clone size: -; D gene: -; CDR3 protein: CASSYFPGHPYEQYF; CDR3 DNA: TGTGCCAGCAGTTATTTCCCGGGACACCCCTACGAGCAGTACTTC
V gene: TRBV10-3; J gene: TRBJ2-7; clone size: -; D gene: -; CDR3 protein: CAISRDTQLSGRYF; CDR3 DNA: TGTGCCATCAGCCGGGACACACAACTCTCCGGGCGGTACTTC
V gene: TRBV4-1; J gene: TRBJ1-5; clone size: few; D gene: TRBD1; CDR3 protein: CASSREGGGQPQHF; CDR3 DNA: TGCGCCAGCAGCCGCGAGGGAGGGGGCCAGCCCCAGCATTTT
V gene: TRBV20-1; J gene: TRBJ2-5; clone size: many; D gene: -; CDR3 protein: CSLDSRWETQYF; CDR3 DNA: TGCAGCCTGGACTCCAGATGGGAGACCCAGTACTTC
V gene: TRBV6-1; J gene: TRBJ2-5; clone size: few; D gene: -; CDR3 protein: CASSKAGLWETQYF; CDR3 DNA: TGTGCCAGCAGCAAAGCGGGCCTTTGGGAGACCCAGTACTTC
V gene: TRBV5-6; J gene: TRBJ2-7; clone size: -; D gene: -; CDR3 protein: CASSLVEGEQYF; CDR3 DNA: TGTGCCAGCAGCTTGGTAGAAGGCGAGCAGTACTTC